This T cell receptor beta chain was identified in a study of shared clonotypes between healthy human individuals. Whole-study results and caveats: Few donors restricted represented genetic and exposure-history diversity.

In the case of this clone: Its target is unknown.

Donors, without exception, were Caucasian adults residing in Nashville, Tennessee. Genomic DNA per cell subset filled all wells of several immunoSEQ plates. Sequencing was performed with immunoSEQ multiplex PCR; in TCRdb, only in-frame clones are kept and a portion is missing. Of some 500,000 clones detected, 75% to 80% appear once; the ten largest clones hold around 13%. Trimming took 7 bases from V and 0 from J, leaving 14 bases between them. From germline, CDR1 is MDHEN and CDR2 SYDVKM. The CDR3 is 15 amino acids. The sample taken for sequencing was PBMCs. V and J are TRBV28 and TRBJ2-3; D perhaps matches TRBD2 (6 bases). The sequence was collected from a woman in her forties in good health. Some clones in this sample may be carry-over from other donors' samples. This chain's CDR3 is CASNTAGTSTDTQYF. The CDR3, as DNA: TGTGCCAGCAACACGGCGGGGACTAGCACAGATACGCAGTATTTT. The variable domain in full, completed from reference TRBV28 and TRBJ2-3, reads DVKVTQSSRYLVKRTGEKVFLECVQDMDHENMFWYRQDPGLGLRLIYFSYDVKMKEKGDIPEGYSVSREKKERFSLILESASTNQTSMYLCASNTAGTSTDTQYFGPGTRLTVL.